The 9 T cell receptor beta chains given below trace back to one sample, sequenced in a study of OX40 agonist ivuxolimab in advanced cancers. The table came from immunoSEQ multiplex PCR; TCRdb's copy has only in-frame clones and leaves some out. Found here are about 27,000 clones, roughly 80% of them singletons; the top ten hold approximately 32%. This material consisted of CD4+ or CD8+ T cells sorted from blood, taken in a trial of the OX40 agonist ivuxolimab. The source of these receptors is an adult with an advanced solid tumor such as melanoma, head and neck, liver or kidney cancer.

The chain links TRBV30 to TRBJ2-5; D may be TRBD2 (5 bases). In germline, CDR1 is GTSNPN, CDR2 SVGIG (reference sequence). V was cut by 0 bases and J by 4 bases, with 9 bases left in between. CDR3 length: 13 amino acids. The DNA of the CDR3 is TGTGCCTGGAGTGTAACCCGGGGAGAGACCCAGTACTTC. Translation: CAWSVTRGETQYF.

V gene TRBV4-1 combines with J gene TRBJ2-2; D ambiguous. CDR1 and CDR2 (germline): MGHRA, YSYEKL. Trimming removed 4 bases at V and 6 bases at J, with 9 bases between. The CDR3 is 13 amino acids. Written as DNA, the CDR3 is TGCGCCAGCAGCCTAAGGGATGCCGGGGAGCTGTTTTTT. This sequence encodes CASSLRDAGELFF.

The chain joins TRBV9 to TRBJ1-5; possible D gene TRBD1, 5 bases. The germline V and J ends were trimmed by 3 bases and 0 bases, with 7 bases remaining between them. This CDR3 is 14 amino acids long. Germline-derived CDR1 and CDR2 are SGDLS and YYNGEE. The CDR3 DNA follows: TGTGCCAGCAGCGCAGGGAATAGCAATCAGCCCCAGCATTTT. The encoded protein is CASSAGNSNQPQHF.

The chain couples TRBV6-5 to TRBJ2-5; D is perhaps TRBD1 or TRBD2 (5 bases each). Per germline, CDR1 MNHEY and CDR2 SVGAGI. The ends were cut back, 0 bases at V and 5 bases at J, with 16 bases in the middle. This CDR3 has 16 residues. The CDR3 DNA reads TGTGCCAGCAGTTACTCGCGAGGGGCCCGCGTCGAGACCCAGTACTTC. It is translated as CASSYSRGARVETQYF.

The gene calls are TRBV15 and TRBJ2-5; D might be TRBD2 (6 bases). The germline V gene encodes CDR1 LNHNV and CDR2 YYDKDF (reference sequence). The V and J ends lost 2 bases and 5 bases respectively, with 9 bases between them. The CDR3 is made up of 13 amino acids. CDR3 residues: CATSRFGGETQYF. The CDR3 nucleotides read TGTGCCACCAGCAGATTTGGAGGGGAGACCCAGTACTTC.

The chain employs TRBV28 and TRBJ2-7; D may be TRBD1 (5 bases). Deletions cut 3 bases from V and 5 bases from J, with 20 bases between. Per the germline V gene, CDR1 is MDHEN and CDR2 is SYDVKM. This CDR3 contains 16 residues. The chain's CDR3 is CASSLIPSQGFNEQYF. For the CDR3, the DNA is TGTGCCAGCAGTTTGATCCCTTCCCAGGGTTTTAACGAGCAGTACTTC.

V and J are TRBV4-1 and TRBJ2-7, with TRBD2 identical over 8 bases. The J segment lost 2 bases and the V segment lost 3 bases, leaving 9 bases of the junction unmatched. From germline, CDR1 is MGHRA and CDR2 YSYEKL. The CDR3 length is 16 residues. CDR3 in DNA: TGCGCCAGCAGCCACGTCTCGGGGGGGCCAGCCTACGAGCAGTACTTC. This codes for CASSHVSGGPAYEQYF.

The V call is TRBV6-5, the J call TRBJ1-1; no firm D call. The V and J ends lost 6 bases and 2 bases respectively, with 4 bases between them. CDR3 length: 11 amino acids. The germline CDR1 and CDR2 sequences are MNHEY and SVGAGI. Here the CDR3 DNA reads TGTGCCAGCAGGCTAAACACTGAAGCTTTCTTT. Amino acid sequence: CASRLNTEAFF.

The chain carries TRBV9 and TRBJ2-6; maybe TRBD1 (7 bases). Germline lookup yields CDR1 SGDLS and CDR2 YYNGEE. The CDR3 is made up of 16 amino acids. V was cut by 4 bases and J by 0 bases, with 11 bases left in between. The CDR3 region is CASSPQGGSGANVLTF. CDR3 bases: TGTGCCAGCAGCCCCCAGGGGGGCTCTGGGGCCAACGTCCTGACTTTC. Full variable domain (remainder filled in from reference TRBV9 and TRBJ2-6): DSGVTQTPKHLITATGQRVTLRCSPRSGDLSVYWYQQSLDQGLQFLIQYYNGEERAKGNILERFSAQQFPDLHSELNLSSLELGDSALYFCASSPQGGSGANVLTFGAGSRLTVL.